Sequencing of this TCR beta chain was carried out in a study of post-analysis software for immune sequencing data. Study-wide findings and caveats: About 5 TRBV segments (TRBV5-6, TRBV5-1 and TRBV20-1 among them) occurred more frequently in patients than in controls. F measure showed strong co-clustering of same-batch samples.

This CDR3 region has 14 residues. The V and J ends lost 5 bases and 5 bases respectively, with 15 bases between them. This clonotype was detected once. Its matching antigen is unknown. Tagging with unique molecular identifiers was a feature of the TCR beta cDNA libraries. One entry per CDR3 protein, called by TCRdb with MiXCR from the PCR reads. The table shows about 560,000 distinct CDR3 sequences, with around 47% occurring only once. This receptor was taken from a girl under 18 with multiple sclerosis. The sequencing input was blood. The J gene is TRBJ1-2, the V gene TRBV12-3 or TRBV12-4; D unresolved. In DNA form, the CDR3 reads TGTGCCAGCAGTCCTACGCAACACCTTTATGGCTACACCTTC. As protein: CASSPTQHLYGYTF.